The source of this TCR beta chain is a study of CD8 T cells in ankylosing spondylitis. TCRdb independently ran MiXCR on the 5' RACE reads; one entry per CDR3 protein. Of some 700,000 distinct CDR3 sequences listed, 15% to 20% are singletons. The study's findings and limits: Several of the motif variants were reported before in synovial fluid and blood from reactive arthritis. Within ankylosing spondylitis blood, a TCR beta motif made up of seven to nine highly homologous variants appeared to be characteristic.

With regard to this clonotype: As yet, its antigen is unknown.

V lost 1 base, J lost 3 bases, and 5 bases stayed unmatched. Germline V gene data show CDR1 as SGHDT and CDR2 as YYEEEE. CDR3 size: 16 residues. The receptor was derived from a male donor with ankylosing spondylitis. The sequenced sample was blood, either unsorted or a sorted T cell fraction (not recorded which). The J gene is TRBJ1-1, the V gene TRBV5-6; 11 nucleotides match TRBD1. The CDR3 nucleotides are TGTGCCAGCAGCTTGTTTGGACAGGGGGCGCACACTGAAGCTTTCTTT. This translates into CASSLFGQGAHTEAFF.